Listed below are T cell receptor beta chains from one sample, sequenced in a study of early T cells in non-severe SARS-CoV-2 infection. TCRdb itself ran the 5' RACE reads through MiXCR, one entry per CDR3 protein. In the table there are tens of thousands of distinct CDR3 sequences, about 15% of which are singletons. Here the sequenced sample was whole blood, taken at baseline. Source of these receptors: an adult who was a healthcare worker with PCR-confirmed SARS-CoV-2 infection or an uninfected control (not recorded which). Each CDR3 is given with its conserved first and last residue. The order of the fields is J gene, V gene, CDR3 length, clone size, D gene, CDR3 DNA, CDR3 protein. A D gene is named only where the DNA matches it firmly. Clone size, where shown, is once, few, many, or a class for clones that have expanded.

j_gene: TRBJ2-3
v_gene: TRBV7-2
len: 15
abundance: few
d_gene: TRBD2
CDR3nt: TGTGCCAGCACATTAGCGGGAGGGATCACAGATACGCAGTATTTT
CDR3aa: CASTLAGGITDTQYF

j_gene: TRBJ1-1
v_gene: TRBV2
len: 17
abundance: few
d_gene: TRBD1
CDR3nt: TGTGCCAGCAGTGTTGGCAACAGGGGGAGAGGGAACACTGAAGCTTTCTTT
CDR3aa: CASSVGNRGRGNTEAFF

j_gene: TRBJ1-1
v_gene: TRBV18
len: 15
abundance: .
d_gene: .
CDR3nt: TGTGCCAGCTCACCACCGGAAGGGTTCGGCACTGAAGCTTTCTTT
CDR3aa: CASSPPEGFGTEAFF

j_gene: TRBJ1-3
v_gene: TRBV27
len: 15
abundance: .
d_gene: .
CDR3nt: TGTGCCAGCAGTCTGACAGGTTTGGCTGGAAACACCATATATTTT
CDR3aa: CASSLTGLAGNTIYF

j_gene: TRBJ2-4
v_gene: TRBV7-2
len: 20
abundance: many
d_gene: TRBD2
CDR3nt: TGTGCCAGCAGCTTCCCTAGCGGGAGTGGTGGGGTGAAAGCCAAAAACATTCAGTACTTC
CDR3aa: CASSFPSGSGGVKAKNIQYF

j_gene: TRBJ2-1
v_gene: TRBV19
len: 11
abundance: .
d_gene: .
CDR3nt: TGTGCCAGTAGCCGGGGCGCTGAGCAGTTCTTC
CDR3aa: CASSRGAEQFF

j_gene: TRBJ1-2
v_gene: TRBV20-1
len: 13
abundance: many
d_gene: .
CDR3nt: TGCAGTGCTACCGACAGCGTGAACTATGGCTACACCTTC
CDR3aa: CSATDSVNYGYTF

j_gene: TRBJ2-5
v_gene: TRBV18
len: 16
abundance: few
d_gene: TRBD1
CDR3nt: TGTGCCAGCTCACCTCCGACACAGGGGGAGCCAGAGACCCAGTACTTC
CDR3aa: CASSPPTQGEPETQYF

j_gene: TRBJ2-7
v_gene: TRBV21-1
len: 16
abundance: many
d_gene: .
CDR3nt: TGTGCCAGCAGCAGGTCAGGGTGGAAGTCTGAGTACGAGCAGTACTTC
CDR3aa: CASSRSGWKSEYEQYF

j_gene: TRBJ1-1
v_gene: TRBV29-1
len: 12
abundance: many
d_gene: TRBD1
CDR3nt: TGCAGCGTTGGACAGGGGAGGACTGAAGCTTTCTTT
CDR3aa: CSVGQGRTEAFF

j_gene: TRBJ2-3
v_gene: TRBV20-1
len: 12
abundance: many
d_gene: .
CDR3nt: TGCAGTACCCGCAGGGGCCCCGATACGCAGTATTTT
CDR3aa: CSTRRGPDTQYF

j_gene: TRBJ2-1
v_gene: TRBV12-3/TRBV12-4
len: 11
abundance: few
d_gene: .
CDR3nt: TGTGCCAGCAGTTTCAATGGTGAGCAGTTCTTC
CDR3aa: CASSFNGEQFF

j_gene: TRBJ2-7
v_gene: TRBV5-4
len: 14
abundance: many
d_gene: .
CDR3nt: TGTGCCAGCAGCTTGGGGACAGACGGCTACGAGCAGTACTTC
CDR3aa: CASSLGTDGYEQYF

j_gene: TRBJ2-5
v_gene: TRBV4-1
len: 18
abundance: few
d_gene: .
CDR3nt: TGCGCCAGCAGCCAAGGCAGGATCCGGGCCGGGTTTCGAGAGACCCAGTACTTC
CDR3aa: CASSQGRIRAGFRETQYF

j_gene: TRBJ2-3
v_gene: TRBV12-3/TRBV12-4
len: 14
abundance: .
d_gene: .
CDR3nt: TGTGCCAGCAGTTTGGCCGGATACACAGATACGCAGTATTTT
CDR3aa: CASSLAGYTDTQYF

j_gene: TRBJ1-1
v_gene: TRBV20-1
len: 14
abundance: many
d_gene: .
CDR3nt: TGCAGTGCTAGAGATTCGAGGGACTGGAATGAAGCTTTCTTT
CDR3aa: CSARDSRDWNEAFF

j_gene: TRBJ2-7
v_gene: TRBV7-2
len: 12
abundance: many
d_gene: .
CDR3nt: TGTGCCAGCAGCTCATTTTCCTACGAGCAGTACTTC
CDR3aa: CASSSFSYEQYF

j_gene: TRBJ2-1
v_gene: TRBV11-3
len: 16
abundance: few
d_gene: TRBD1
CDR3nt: TGTGCCAGCAGCTTAGAGGGGACAGGAGTTAACAATGAGCAGTTCTTC
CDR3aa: CASSLEGTGVNNEQFF

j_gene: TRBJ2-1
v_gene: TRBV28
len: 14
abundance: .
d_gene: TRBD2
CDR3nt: TGTGCCAGCAGTTCCTCCCCGGGAGGAGGTGAGCAGTTCTTC
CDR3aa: CASSSSPGGGEQFF

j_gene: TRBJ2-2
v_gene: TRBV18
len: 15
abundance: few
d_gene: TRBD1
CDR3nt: TGTGCCAGCTCACCACGGACAGGGAACACCGGGGAGCTGTTTTTT
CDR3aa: CASSPRTGNTGELFF

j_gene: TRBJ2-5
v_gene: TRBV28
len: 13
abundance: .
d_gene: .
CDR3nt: TGTGCCAGCAAGGGGACTGCCTCGGAGACCCAGTACTTC
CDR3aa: CASKGTASETQYF

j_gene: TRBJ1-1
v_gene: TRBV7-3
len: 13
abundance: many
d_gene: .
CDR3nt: TGTGCCAGCAGCTCGCGGGGGAACACTGAAGCTTTCTTT
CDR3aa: CASSSRGNTEAFF

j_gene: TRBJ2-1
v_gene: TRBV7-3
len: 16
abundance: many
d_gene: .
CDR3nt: TGTGCCAGCAGCCCAACCCGAGACCAGACCTACAATGAGCAGTTCTTC
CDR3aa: CASSPTRDQTYNEQFF

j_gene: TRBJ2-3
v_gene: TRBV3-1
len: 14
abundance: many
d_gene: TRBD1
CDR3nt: TGTGCCAGCGACAGGGGGCGCGGCACAGATACGCAGTATTTT
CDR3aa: CASDRGRGTDTQYF

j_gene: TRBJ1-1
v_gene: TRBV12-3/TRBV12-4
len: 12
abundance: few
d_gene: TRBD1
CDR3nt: TGTGCCAGCAGTCTGCACCAGGGGGGAGCTTTCTTT
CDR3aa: CASSLHQGGAFF

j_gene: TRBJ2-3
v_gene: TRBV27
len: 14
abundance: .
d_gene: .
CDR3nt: TGTGCCAGCAGTTTGCAACCCTACACAGATACGCAGTATTTT
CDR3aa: CASSLQPYTDTQYF

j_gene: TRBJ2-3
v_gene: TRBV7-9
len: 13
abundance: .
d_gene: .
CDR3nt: TGTGCCAGCAGCCTGGACGGCACAGATACGCAGTATTTT
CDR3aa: CASSLDGTDTQYF

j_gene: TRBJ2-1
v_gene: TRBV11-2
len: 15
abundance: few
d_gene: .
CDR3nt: TGTGCCAGCAGCTCGACTCGGAGCTCCTACAATGAGCAGTTCTTC
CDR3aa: CASSSTRSSYNEQFF

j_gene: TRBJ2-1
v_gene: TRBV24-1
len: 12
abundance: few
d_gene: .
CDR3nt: TGTGCCACCAGCCAGGGTGGACTCGAGCAGTTCTTC
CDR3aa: CATSQGGLEQFF

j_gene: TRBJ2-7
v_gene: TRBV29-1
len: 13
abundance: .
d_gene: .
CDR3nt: TGCAGCGTTGACAGGGGTGATCGCTACGAGCAGTACTTC
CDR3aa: CSVDRGDRYEQYF

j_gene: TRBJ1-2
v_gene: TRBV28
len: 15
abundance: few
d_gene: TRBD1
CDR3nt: TGTGCCAGCAACGGACAGGGGTTCCCTAACTATGGCTACACCTTC
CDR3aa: CASNGQGFPNYGYTF

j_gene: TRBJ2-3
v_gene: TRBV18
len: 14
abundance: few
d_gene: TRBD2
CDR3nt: TGTGCCAGCTCACCTAGCGGGGCCACAGATACGCAGTATTTT
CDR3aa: CASSPSGATDTQYF

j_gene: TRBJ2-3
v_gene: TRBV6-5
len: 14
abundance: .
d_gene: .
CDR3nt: TGTGCCAGCAGTTACCAGGGTGGAACAGATACGCAGTATTTT
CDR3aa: CASSYQGGTDTQYF

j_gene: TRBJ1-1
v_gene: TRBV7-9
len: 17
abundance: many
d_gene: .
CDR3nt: TGTGCCAGCAGCTTAGCGAAAGTGAATTTACTGAACACTGAAGCTTTCTTT
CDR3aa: CASSLAKVNLLNTEAFF

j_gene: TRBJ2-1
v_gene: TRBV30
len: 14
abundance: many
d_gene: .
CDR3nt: TGTGCCTGGAGTGTACTAGCAGCGTACAATGAGCAGTTCTTC
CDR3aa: CAWSVLAAYNEQFF

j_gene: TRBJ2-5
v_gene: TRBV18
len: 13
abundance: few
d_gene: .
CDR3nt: TGTGCCAGCTCACCAAACAGGGCAGAGACCCAGTACTTC
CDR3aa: CASSPNRAETQYF

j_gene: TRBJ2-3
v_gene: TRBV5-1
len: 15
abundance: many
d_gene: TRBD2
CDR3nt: TGCGCCAGCAGCTTGGAGGTAGCGGGAGGGAATACGCAGTATTTT
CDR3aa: CASSLEVAGGNTQYF